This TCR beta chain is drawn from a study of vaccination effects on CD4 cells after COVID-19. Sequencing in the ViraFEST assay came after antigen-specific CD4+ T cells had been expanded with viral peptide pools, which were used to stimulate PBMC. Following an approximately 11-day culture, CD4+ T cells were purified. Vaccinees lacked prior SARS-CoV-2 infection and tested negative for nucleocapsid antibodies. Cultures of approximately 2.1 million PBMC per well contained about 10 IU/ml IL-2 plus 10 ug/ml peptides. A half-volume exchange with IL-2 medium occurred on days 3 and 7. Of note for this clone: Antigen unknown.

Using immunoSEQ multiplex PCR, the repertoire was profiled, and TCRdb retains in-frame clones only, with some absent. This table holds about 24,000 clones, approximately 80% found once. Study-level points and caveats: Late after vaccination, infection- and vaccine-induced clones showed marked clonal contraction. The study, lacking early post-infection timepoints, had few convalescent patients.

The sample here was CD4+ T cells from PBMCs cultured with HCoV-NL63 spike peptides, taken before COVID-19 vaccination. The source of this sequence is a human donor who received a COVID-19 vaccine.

The CDR3 region has the DNA TGTGCCAGCAGTCGCCGGGTGTGGCTTGAGGAGCAGTTCTTC. Translation gives CASSRRVWLEEQFF. V usage is TRBV27 and J usage is TRBJ2-1; D remains unclear. Germline V gene sequence: CDR1 MNHEY, CDR2 SMNVEV (reference sequence). V was trimmed by 5 bases and J by 10 bases, leaving 18 bases between them. The CDR3 loop spans 14 amino acids.